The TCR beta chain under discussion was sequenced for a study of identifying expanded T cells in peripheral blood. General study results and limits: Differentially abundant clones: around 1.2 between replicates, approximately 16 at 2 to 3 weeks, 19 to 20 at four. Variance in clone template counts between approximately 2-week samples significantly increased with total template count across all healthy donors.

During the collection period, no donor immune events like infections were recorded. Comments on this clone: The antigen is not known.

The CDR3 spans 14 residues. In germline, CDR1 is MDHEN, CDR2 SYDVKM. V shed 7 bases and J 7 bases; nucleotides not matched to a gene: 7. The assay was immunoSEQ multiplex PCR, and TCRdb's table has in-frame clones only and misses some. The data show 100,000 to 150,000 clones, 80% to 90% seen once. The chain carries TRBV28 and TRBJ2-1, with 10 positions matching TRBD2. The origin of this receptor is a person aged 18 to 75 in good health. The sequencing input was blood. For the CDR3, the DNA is TGTGCCAGCACACCGGGACTAGCGAGGAATGAGCAGTTCTTC. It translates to CASTPGLARNEQFF.